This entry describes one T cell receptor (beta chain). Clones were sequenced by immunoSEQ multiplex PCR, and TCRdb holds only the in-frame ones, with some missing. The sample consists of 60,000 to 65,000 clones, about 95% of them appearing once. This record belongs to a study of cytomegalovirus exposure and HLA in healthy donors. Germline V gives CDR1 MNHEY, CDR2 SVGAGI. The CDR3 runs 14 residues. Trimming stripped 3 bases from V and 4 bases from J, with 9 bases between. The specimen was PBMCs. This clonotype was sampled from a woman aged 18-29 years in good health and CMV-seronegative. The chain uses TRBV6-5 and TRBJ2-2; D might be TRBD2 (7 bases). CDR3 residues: CASSYRGGTGELFF. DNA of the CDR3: TGTGCCAGCAGTTATAGGGGGGGCACCGGGGAGCTGTTTTTT.